This T cell receptor beta chain was profiled in a study of T cells in Graves' hyperthyroidism and ophthalmopathy. Amplified TCR beta CDR3 regions derived from RNA transcripts. TCR CDR3 regions were first amplified by RT-PCR with HTBI primers. TCRdb reprocessed the multiplex PCR reads via MiXCR and lists one record per CDR3 protein. Found here are fewer than 450,000 distinct CDR3 sequences, 12% to 15% of them singletons; the top ten hold approximately 19%. Notes on this clonotype: What it recognizes is unknown.

General study results and limits: Through a model of 13 V-J features, ophthalmopathy was separated from stable hyperthyroidism.

The V gene's germline CDR1 is SGHKS and CDR2 YYEKEE (reference sequence). With 4 bases removed from V and 7 bases from J, the gap between germline ends came to 17 bases. The CDR3 covers 14 residues. V usage is TRBV5-5 and J usage is TRBJ1-1, with D possibly TRBD1 on 5 matching bases. What was sequenced was blood. The sequence was obtained from a woman between 55 and 75 years old with Graves' ophthalmopathy. CDR3 protein: CASSPGRGGNEAFF. CDR3 nucleotide sequence: TGTGCCAGCAGCCCGGGAAGGGGCGGGAATGAAGCTTTCTTT.